This T cell receptor (beta chain) was recovered during a study of blood T cell repertoires in COVID-19. Original methodology: Cell counts per sample came from amplifying reference gene primers. Profiling relied on immunoSEQ multiplex PCR, and the TCRdb table lists in-frame clones only, not all of them. V and J calls and clone size are as listed in that table; D and trimming were resolved from the DNA. The profile shows approximately 330,000 clones, approximately 86% of them singletons. CDR3 size: 21 residues. Germline values: CDR1 LGHDT, CDR2 YNNKEL (reference sequence). V was pared by 0 bases and J by 4 bases, with 29 bases between.

The sample comprised PBMCs or T cells enriched from blood (not recorded which). The chain joins TRBV3-1 (or the pseudogene TRBV3-2) to TRBJ2-3, with D possibly TRBD2 on 6 matching bases. This clonotype originated in a woman between 40 and 55 years old with acute COVID-19. CDR3 coding DNA: TGTGCCAGCAGCCAAGATCCGGGCAGTTGGACGGCGGGAAGTGGGGCAGATACGCAGTATTTT. This sequence encodes CASSQDPGSWTAGSGADTQYF.